Below, one T cell receptor (beta chain) is given with its context. The antigen remains undetermined. This sample was included in a study of cytomegalovirus exposure and HLA in healthy donors. General study findings and limits: An analysis was carried out at a later point. It showed that HLA-associated TCR beta chains were more clonally expanded than equally common non-associated chains. The authors enumerated around 150 TCR beta chains as linked to cytomegalovirus.

The study ran its PCR with 60 Vbeta and 13 Jbeta primers. Original processing notes: Later, 80 million or so unique TCR beta chains were counted in an analysis, and about 10 million of them were shared. Here immunoSEQ multiplex PCR was the method, and the copy in TCRdb shows in-frame clones only, minus some. V and J calls and clone size come straight from that table; D and trimming were deduced from the DNA. The data show under 100,000 clones, around 68% seen once. Regarding donors, all were healthy bone marrow donors. The TCR comes from a woman aged 40 to 50 in good health and CMV-seropositive. Sequenced sample: PBMCs.

The CDR3 spells CASSVEGAGAFF. The CDR3 region has the DNA TGTGCCAGCAGTGTGGAGGGTGCGGGGGCTTTCTTT. The genes are TRBV2 and TRBJ1-1; D is unresolved. The ends were cut back, 4 bases at V and 11 bases at J, with 14 bases in the middle. The CDR3 contains 12 residues. CDR1 is SNHLY and CDR2 is FYNNEI in the germline V gene.